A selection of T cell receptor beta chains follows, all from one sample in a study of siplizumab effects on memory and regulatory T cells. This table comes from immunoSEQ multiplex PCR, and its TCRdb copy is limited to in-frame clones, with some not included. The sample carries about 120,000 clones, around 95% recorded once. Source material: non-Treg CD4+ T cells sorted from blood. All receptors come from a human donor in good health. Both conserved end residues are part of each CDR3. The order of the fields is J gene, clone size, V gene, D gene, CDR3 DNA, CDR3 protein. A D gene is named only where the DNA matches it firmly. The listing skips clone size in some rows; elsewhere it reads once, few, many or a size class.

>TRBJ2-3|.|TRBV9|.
TGTGCCAGCAGCCCATTGGGCGGGGCCCTCACAGATACGCAGTATTTT
CASSPLGGALTDTQYF
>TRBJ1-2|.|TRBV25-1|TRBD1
TGTGCCAGCAGTGAATATGGGAAGGGGGCGCAGGGTGGCTACACCTTC
CASSEYGKGAQGGYTF
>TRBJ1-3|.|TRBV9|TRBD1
TGTGCCAGCAGCACAAAGACAGGGGAGGTGCTCTCTGGAAACACCATATATTTT
CASSTKTGEVLSGNTIYF
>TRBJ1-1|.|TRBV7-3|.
TGTGCCAGCAGCTTAACAGGGGCTGAAGCTTTCTTT
CASSLTGAEAFF
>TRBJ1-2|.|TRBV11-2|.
TGTGCCAGCAGCTTAGCAGTACAGGGAGGTGGCTACACCTTC
CASSLAVQGGGYTF
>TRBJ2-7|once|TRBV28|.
TGTGCCACCGCGAGCCCGACCGTTTACGAGCAGTACTTC
CATASPTVYEQYF
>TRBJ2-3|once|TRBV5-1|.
TGCGCCAGCAGCGGATATCCCACAGATACGCAGTATTTT
CASSGYPTDTQYF
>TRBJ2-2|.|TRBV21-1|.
TGTGCCAGCAGCAAAGCGATAACCGGGACAGGTTACACCGGGGAGCTGTTTTTT
CASSKAITGTGYTGELFF
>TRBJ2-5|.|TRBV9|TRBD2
TGTGCCAGCAGCGTAGAACCAGCGGGAAAAGAGACCCAGTACTTC
CASSVEPAGKETQYF
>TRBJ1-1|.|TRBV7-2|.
TGTGCCAGCAGCTTTCAGGGACGCTTAACCGGGGCTTTCTTT
CASSFQGRLTGAFF
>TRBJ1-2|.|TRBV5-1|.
TGCGCCAGCAGCTGGGGTCCGGGACTCTATGGCTACACCTTC
CASSWGPGLYGYTF
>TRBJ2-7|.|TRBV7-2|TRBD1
TGTGCCAGCAGCCCCAGTTCGACAGGGATAACCTACGAGCAGTACTTC
CASSPSSTGITYEQYF
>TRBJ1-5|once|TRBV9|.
TGTGCCAGCAGCGCCACGGACATTGGTGATCAGCCCCAGCATTTT
CASSATDIGDQPQHF
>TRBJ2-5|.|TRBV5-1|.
TGCGCCAGCAGCTTGGGACAGGCCTCAGGGGAGACCCAGTACTTC
CASSLGQASGETQYF
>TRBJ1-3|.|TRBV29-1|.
TGCAGCGTTGAAAACAGAACCACTTCTGGAAACACCATATATTTT
CSVENRTTSGNTIYF
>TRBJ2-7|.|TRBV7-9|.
TGTGCCAGCAGCTTACTTCAGGGTGGCGAGCAGTACTTC
CASSLLQGGEQYF
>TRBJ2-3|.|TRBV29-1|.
TGCAGCGTCCGCGTTGGCGGGAGCACAGATACGCAGTATTTT
CSVRVGGSTDTQYF
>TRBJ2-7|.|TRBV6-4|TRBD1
TGTGCCAGGGTCGGCCCGGGACAGGGGCAGTACGAGCAGTACTTC
CARVGPGQGQYEQYF
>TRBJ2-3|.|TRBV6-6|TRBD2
TGTGCCAGCAGTGGAAGCGGGGGAAGCACAGATACGCAGTATTTT
CASSGSGGSTDTQYF
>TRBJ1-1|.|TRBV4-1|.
TGCGCCAGCAGCCAACCCAATGGTGGAACAGCAACTGAAGCTTTCTTT
CASSQPNGGTATEAFF
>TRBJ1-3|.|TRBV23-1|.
TGCGCCAGCAGTCGGGACTCAGGAAACACCATATATTTT
CASSRDSGNTIYF
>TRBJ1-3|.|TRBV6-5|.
TGTGCCAGCACTATCAAGGGTCTCTCTGGAAACACCATATATTTT
CASTIKGLSGNTIYF
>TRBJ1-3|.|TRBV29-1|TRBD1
TGCAGCGTTGATCTAGGGGGCCTTGGAAACACCATATATTTT
CSVDLGGLGNTIYF
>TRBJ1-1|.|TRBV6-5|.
TGTGCCAGCTCGGATTTAGGGGGAGCTTTCTTT
CASSDLGGAFF
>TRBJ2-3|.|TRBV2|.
TGTGCCAGCAGTGAAGGAAGACTAGTTGGCACAGATACGCAGTATTTT
CASSEGRLVGTDTQYF
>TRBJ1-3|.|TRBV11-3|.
TGTGCCAGCAGCTCTCAGGGAGGCGAAAACACCATATATTTT
CASSSQGGENTIYF
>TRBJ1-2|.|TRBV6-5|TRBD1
TGTGCCAGCAGGTTGACAGGGAATGATGGCTACACCTTC
CASRLTGNDGYTF
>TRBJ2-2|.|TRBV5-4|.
TGTGCCAGCAGCCCAACCATTAACACCGGGGAGCTGTTTTTT
CASSPTINTGELFF
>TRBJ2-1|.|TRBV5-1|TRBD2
TGCGCCAGCAGCGTGAGCGGGGGGGCCCTCAATGAGCAGTTCTTC
CASSVSGGALNEQFF
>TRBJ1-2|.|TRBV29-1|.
TGCAGCGTTGAAGATCGGGGGCCGGACTATGGCTACACCTTC
CSVEDRGPDYGYTF
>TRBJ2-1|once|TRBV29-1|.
TGCAGCGTCCTCAGAGCGGCCACCGACTACAATGAGCAGTTCTTC
CSVLRAATDYNEQFF
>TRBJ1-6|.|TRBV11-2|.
TGTGCCAGCAGCCGGGAGAGCTCCTATAATTCACCCCTCCACTTT
CASSRESSYNSPLHF
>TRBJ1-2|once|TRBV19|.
TGTGCCAGTAGTCAGGGACAAGCTAACTATGGCTACACCTTC
CASSQGQANYGYTF
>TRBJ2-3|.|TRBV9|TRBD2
TGTGCCAGCAGCGTAGATAAATGGAAGCGGGGGGCGGATACGCAGTATTTT
CASSVDKWKRGADTQYF
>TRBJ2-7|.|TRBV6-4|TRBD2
TGTGCCAGCATTTTAGGACTAGCGGGGACGTACGAGCAGTACTTC
CASILGLAGTYEQYF
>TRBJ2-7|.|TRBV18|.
TGTGCCAGCTCACCAGGGACAAATACCTACGAGCAGTACTTC
CASSPGTNTYEQYF
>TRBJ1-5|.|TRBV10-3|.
TGTGCCACCCACCCGGCAGCCACGGACAATCAGCCCCAGCATTTT
CATHPAATDNQPQHF
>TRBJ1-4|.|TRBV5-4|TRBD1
TGTGCCAGCAGCCCGGGACAGATGAATGAAAAACTGTTTTTT
CASSPGQMNEKLFF
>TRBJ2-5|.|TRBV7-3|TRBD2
TGTGCCAGCAGCTTACTAGCGGGGGGTCAAGAGACCCAGTACTTC
CASSLLAGGQETQYF
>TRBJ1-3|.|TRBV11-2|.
TGTGCCAGCAGCGGGTGGTGGGGATCTGGAAACACCATATATTTT
CASSGWWGSGNTIYF
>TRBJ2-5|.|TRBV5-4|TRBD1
TGTGCCAGCAGCAGGACAGGGGGCGGAGGAGAGACCCAGTACTTC
CASSRTGGGGETQYF